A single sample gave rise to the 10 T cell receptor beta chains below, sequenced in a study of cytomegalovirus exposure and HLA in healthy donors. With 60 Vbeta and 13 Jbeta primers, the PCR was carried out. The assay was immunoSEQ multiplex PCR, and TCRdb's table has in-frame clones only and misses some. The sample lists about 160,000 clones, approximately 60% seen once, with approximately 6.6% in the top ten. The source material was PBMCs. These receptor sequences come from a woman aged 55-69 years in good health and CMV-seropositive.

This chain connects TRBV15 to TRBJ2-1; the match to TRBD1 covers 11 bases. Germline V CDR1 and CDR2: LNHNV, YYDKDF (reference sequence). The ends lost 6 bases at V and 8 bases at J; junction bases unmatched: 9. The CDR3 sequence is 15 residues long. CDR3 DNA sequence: TGTGCCACCAGACCGGACAGGGGGCGAGTGGATGAGCAGTTCTTC. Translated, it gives CATRPDRGRVDEQFF.

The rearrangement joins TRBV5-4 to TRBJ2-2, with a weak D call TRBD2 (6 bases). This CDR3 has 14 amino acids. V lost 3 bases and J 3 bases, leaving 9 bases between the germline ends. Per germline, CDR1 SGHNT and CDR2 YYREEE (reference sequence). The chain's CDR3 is CASSSGTYTGELFF. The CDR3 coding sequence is TGTGCCAGCAGCTCCGGGACTTACACCGGGGAGCTGTTTTTT.

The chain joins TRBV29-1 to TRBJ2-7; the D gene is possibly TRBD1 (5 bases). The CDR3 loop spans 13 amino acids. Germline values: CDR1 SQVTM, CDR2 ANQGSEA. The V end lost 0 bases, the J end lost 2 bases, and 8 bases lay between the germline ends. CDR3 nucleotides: TGCAGCGTTGAAGATTCAGGGCCCTACGAGCAGTACTTC. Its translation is CSVEDSGPYEQYF.

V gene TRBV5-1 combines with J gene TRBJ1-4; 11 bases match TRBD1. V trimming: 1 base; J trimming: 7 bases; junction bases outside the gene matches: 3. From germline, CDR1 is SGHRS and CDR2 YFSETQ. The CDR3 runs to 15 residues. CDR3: CASSLWTGGIEKLFF. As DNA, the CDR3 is TGCGCCAGCAGCTTGTGGACAGGGGGCATTGAAAAACTGTTTTTT.

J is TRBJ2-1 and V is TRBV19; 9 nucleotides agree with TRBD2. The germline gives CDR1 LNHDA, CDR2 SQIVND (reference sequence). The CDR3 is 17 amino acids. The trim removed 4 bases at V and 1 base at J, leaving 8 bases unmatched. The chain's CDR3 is CASSTAGGRESYNEQFF. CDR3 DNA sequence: TGTGCCAGTAGTACGGCGGGCGGGAGGGAATCCTACAATGAGCAGTTCTTC.

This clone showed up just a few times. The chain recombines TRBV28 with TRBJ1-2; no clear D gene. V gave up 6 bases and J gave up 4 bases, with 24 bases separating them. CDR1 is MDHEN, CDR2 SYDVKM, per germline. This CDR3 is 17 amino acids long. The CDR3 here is CASSRPSEDPEGYGYTF. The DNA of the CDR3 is TGTGCCAGCAGCCGACCATCAGAGGACCCCGAGGGCTATGGCTACACCTTC.

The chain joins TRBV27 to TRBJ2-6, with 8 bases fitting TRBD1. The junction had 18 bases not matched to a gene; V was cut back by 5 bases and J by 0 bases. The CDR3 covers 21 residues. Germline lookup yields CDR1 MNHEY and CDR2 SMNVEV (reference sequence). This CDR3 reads CASSQITTTDRGDSGANVLTF. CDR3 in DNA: TGTGCCAGCAGTCAAATTACGACAACCGACAGGGGTGACTCTGGGGCCAACGTCCTGACTTTC.

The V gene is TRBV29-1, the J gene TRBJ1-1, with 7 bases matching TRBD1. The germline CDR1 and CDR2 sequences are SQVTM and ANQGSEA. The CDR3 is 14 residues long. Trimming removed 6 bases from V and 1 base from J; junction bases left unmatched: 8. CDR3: CSVLTGARNTEAFF. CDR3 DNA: TGCAGCGTCCTTACAGGGGCCAGGAACACTGAAGCTTTCTTT.

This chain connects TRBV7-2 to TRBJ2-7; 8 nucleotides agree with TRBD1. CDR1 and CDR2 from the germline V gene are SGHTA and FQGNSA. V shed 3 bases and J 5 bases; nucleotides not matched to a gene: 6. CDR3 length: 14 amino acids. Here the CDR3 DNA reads TGTGCCAGCAGCTTCCAGGGGGCGGACAACGAGCAGTACTTC. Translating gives CASSFQGADNEQYF.

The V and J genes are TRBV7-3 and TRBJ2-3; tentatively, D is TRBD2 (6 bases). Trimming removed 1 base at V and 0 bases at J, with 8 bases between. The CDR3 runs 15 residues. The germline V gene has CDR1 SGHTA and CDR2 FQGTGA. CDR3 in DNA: TGTGCCAGCAGCTTAAGCCGGGAGAGCACAGATACGCAGTATTTT. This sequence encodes CASSLSRESTDTQYF.